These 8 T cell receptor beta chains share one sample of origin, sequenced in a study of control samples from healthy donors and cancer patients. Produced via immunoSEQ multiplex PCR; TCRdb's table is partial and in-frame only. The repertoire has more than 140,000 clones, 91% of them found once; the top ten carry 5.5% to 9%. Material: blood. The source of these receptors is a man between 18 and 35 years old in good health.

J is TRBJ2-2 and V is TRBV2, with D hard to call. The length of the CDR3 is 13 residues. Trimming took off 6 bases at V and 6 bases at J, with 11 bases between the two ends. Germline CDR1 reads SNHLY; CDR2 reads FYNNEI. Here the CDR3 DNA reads TGTGCCAGCAGGGCTAGTACCGCCGGGGAGCTGTTTTTT. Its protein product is CASRASTAGELFF.

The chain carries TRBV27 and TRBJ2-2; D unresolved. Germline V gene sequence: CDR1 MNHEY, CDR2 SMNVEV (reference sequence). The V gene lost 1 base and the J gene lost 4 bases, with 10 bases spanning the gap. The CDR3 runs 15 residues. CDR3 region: CASSLYRALTGELFF. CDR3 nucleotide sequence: TGTGCCAGCAGTTTATATCGGGCCCTCACCGGGGAGCTGTTTTTT.

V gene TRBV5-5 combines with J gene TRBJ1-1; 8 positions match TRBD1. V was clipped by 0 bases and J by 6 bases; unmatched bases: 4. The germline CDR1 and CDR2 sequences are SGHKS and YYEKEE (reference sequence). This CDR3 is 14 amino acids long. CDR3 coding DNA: TGTGCCAGCAGCTTGGCAGGGGGCAAATCTGAAGCTTTCTTT. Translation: CASSLAGGKSEAFF.

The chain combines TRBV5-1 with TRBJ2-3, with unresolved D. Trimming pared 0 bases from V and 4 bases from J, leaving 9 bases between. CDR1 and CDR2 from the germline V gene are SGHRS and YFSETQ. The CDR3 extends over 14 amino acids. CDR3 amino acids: CASSLEARADTQYF. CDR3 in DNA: TGCGCCAGCAGCTTGGAGGCTAGGGCAGATACGCAGTATTTT.

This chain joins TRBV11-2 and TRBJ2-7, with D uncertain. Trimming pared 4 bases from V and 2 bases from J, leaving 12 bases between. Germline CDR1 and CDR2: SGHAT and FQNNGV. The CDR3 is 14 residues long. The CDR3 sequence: CASSSLGGAYEQYF. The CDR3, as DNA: TGTGCCAGCAGCTCCCTTGGTGGAGCCTACGAGCAGTACTTC.

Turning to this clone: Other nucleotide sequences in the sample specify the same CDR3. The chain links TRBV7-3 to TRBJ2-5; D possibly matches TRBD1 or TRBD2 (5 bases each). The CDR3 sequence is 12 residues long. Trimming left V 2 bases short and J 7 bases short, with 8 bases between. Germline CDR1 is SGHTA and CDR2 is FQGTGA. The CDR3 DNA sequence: TGTGCCAGCAGCTTATCTGGGGGGACCCAGTACTTC. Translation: CASSLSGGTQYF. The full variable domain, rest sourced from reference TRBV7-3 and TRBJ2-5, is GAGVSQTPSNKVTEKGKYVELRCDPISGHTALYWYRQSLGQGPEFLIYFQGTGAADDSGLPNDRFFAVRPEGSVSTLKIQRTERGDSAVYLCASSLSGGTQYFGPGTRLLVL.

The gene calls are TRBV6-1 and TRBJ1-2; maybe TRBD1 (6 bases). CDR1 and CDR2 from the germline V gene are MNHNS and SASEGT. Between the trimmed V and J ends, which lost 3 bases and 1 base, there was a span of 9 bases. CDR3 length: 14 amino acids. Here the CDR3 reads CASSETGINYGYTF. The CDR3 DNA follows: TGTGCCAGCAGTGAGACAGGTATTAACTATGGCTACACCTTC.

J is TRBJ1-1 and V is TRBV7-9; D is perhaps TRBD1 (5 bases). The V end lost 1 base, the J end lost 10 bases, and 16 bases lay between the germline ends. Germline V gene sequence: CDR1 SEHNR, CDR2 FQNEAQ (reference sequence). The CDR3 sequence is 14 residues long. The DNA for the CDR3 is TGTGCCAGCAGCTTAGAGGACAATCCCTTTGGAGCTTTCTTT. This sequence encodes CASSLEDNPFGAFF.